Below are 22 T cell receptor beta chains sequenced from a single sample in a study of blood T cell repertoires in COVID-19. Profiled with immunoSEQ multiplex PCR; TCRdb holds only in-frame clones, not every one. The table shows 200,000 to 300,000 clones, with around nine tenths occurring only once. Sequencing was performed on peripheral blood. The receptors derive from a man aged 18 to 29 with active or convalescent COVID-19.

Comments on this clone: The same CDR3 also results from other DNA sequences found in this sample. This chain uses TRBV6-5 with TRBJ1-1, with D unclear. The CDR3 is made up of 13 amino acids. From germline, CDR1 is MNHEY and CDR2 SVGAGI. V was clipped by 0 bases and J by 2 bases, with 4 bases between them. The CDR3 region is CASSYSANTEAFF. CDR3 nucleotide sequence: TGTGCCAGCAGTTACTCGGCCAACACTGAAGCTTTCTTT.

V usage is TRBV6-5 and J usage is TRBJ1-2; D might be TRBD1 (6 bases). The CDR3 is 16 amino acids. Germline assignment: CDR1 MNHEY and CDR2 SVGAGI. The germline V and J ends were trimmed by 0 bases and 5 bases, with 16 bases remaining between them. The CDR3 reads CASSYSFRGEKYGYTF. The CDR3 DNA follows: TGTGCCAGCAGTTACTCGTTCAGGGGAGAAAAGTATGGCTACACCTTC.

The rearrangement uses TRBV6-5 and TRBJ2-1, with 10 bases identical to TRBD2. CDR1 and CDR2 from the germline V gene are MNHEY and SVGAGI. The CDR3 covers 15 residues. V lost 6 bases to trimming and J lost 4 bases; unmatched junction nucleotides: 6. The CDR3 is CASSRTSGAYNEQFF. CDR3 DNA: TGTGCCAGCAGCCGTACTAGCGGGGCTTACAATGAGCAGTTCTTC.

This chain connects TRBV9 to TRBJ2-7, with 8 bases matching TRBD2. The CDR3 is 15 residues long. The germline CDR1 and CDR2 sequences are SGDLS and YYNGEE. Trimming at V came to 4 bases and at J to 5 bases, leaving 11 bases not matched to a gene. This chain's CDR3 is CASSTLSGAAHEQYF. CDR3 DNA: TGTGCCAGCAGCACTCTTAGCGGGGCTGCGCACGAGCAGTACTTC.

The chain has TRBV7-3 and TRBJ1-6, with TRBD1 matching over 9 bases. From germline, CDR1 is SGHTA and CDR2 FQGTGA. There are 14 residues in the CDR3. The junction had 3 bases not matched to a gene; V was cut back by 5 bases and J by 7 bases. In DNA, the CDR3 is TGTGCCAGCAGCACGGGACAGGGAAATTCACCCCTCCACTTT. Translated, it gives CASSTGQGNSPLHF.

The rearrangement joins TRBV5-1 to TRBJ1-2; D uncertain. CDR1 and CDR2 (germline): SGHRS, YFSETQ. The V end was cut by 0 bases, the J end by 8 bases, with 11 bases between. The CDR3 length is 13 residues. The CDR3 spells CASSLEALEGYTF. The CDR3 DNA reads as TGCGCCAGCAGCTTGGAGGCCCTAGAAGGCTACACCTTC.

The V gene is TRBV10-3, the J gene TRBJ1-2; a possible D gene is TRBD1 (5 bases). This CDR3 spans 14 amino acids. The V gene's germline CDR1 is ENHRY and CDR2 SYGVKD. Between the trimmed V and J ends, which lost 10 bases and 1 base, there was a span of 16 bases. CDR3 loop: CATGGSRINYGYTF. CDR3 nucleotides: TGTGCCACCGGGGGAAGTCGGATTAACTATGGCTACACCTTC.

CDR3 sequence reads: CASSYSGVNTEAFF. In DNA, the CDR3 is TGTGCCAGCAGTTACTCCGGGGTTAACACTGAAGCTTTCTTT. The J gene is TRBJ1-1, the V gene TRBV6-6, with D unresolved. Germline CDR1 reads MNHNY; CDR2 reads SVGAGI (reference sequence). This CDR3 contains 14 residues. Trimming took 0 bases from V and 2 from J, leaving 7 bases between them.

The chain uses TRBV28 and TRBJ1-2; D is possibly TRBD1 (5 bases). CDR1 is MDHEN and CDR2 is SYDVKM in the germline V gene. The V gene lost 2 bases and the J gene lost 4 bases, with 14 bases spanning the gap. The CDR3 spans 15 residues. The CDR3 reads CASSLLRAGLYGYTF. The CDR3 DNA reads as TGTGCCAGCAGTTTACTCAGAGCAGGGCTCTATGGCTACACCTTC.

The CDR3 bases are TGTGCCAGCAGCCCCTCAGGCATCTCTACCAATGAGCAGTTCTTC. This gives the protein CASSPSGISTNEQFF. The chain is built from TRBV3-1 (or the pseudogene TRBV3-2) and TRBJ2-1; D unresolved. Trimming took 4 bases from V and 6 from J, leaving 16 bases between them. CDR1 is LGHDT, CDR2 YNNKEL, per germline (reference sequence). The length of the CDR3 is 15 residues.

As for this clone: One end of the junction fails to match germline, which may point to a read error. This chain uses TRBV3-1 (or the pseudogene TRBV3-2) with TRBJ2-3; D not resolved. Germline V CDR1 and CDR2: LGHDT, YNNKEL (reference sequence). The CDR3 consists of 11 residues. The CDR3 loop reads CASSEEREQYF. In DNA, the CDR3 is TGTGCCAGCAGCGAAGAGCGAGAGCAGTATTTT.

This chain connects TRBV7-3 to TRBJ2-2; 7 nucleotides match TRBD2. Trimming cost V 9 bases and J 7 bases; bases outside gene matches: 14. From germline, CDR1 is SGHTA and CDR2 FQGTGA. This CDR3 has 15 residues. The CDR3 bases are TGTGCCAGTTCCCCCGGGGGGTCCCTCCTCGGGGAGCTGTTTTTT. The encoded protein is CASSPGGSLLGELFF.

This clone occurred a few times. This chain joins TRBV19 and TRBJ1-1; 10 positions agree with TRBD1. Germline-derived CDR1 and CDR2 are LNHDA and SQIVND (reference sequence). CDR3 length equals 14 residues. V lost 9 bases and J lost 5; bases outside the gene matches: 9. The CDR3 coding sequence is TGTGCCAGCAGGGACAGGGGCGGGGGTACTGAAGCTTTCTTT. This sequence encodes CASRDRGGGTEAFF.

The rearrangement links TRBV11-3 to TRBJ1-1; D not resolved. Per germline, CDR1 SGHNT and CDR2 YENEEA. The CDR3 is made up of 13 amino acids. V was pared by 2 bases and J by 6 bases, with 10 bases between. CDR3 sequence reads: CASSLLGGSEAFF. The CDR3, as DNA: TGTGCCAGCAGCTTATTGGGAGGGTCTGAAGCTTTCTTT.

The rearrangement uses TRBV5-5 and TRBJ1-3; TRBD1 might be the D (5 bases). V dropped 0 bases and J dropped 2 bases, with 12 bases sitting between them. Germline-derived CDR1 and CDR2 are SGHKS and YYEKEE (reference sequence). The length of the CDR3 is 16 residues. Here the CDR3 reads CASSLGQQGPGNTIYF. The DNA for the CDR3 is TGTGCCAGCAGCTTGGGACAGCAGGGTCCTGGAAACACCATATATTTT.

The genes are TRBV4-2 and TRBJ2-7, with D perhaps TRBD2 (6 bases). The CDR3 has 16 amino acids. V lost 1 base and J 2 bases, leaving 15 bases between the germline ends. Germline V CDR1 and CDR2: LGHNA, YNFKEQ. The CDR3 DNA reads TGTGCCAGCAGCCAAGGGTTGCGGGACCATGCCTACGAGCAGTACTTC. Its protein product is CASSQGLRDHAYEQYF.

The chain employs TRBV4-3 and TRBJ1-2; D perhaps matches TRBD1 (5 bases). This CDR3 region has 14 residues. Germline V gives CDR1 LGHNA, CDR2 YSLEER. V lost 1 base and J lost 4, with 10 bases in between. DNA for the CDR3: TGCGCCAGCAGCCAAGGCGACAGCTTCTATGGCTACACCTTC. This translates into CASSQGDSFYGYTF.

The chain is built from TRBV6-2 or TRBV6-3 and TRBJ1-6; TRBD1 might be the D (6 bases). There are 14 residues in the CDR3. V lost 2 bases and J 7 bases, leaving 9 bases between the germline ends. Germline CDR1 reads MNHEY; CDR2 reads SVGEGT. The CDR3 is CASSYGDINSPLHF. CDR3 DNA sequence: TGTGCCAGCAGTTACGGGGACATCAATTCACCCCTCCACTTT.

The V and J genes are TRBV27 and TRBJ1-6, with 7 bases aligning to TRBD1. V lost 6 bases to trimming and J lost 0 bases; unmatched junction nucleotides: 17. The CDR3 contains 20 residues. CDR1 and CDR2 from the germline V gene are MNHEY and SMNVEV (reference sequence). The CDR3 spells CASSQTGPFLSSSYNSPLHF. Written as DNA, the CDR3 is TGTGCCAGCAGCCAGACAGGGCCATTTCTTTCAAGCTCCTATAATTCACCCCTCCACTTT.

The chain has TRBV13 and TRBJ2-1; TRBD1 agrees at 7 bases. CDR3 size: 14 residues. Germline CDR1 is PRHDT and CDR2 is FYEKMQ (reference sequence). Unmatched junction bases numbered 5, after V lost 5 bases and J lost 4 bases. In DNA form, the CDR3 reads TGTGCCAGCAGCCCACCGGGACAGTACAATGAGCAGTTCTTC. Its translation: CASSPPGQYNEQFF.

J is TRBJ2-3 and V is TRBV2, with a weak D call TRBD2 (6 bases). From germline, CDR1 is SNHLY and CDR2 FYNNEI. The CDR3 is 13 residues long. The V gene lost 5 bases and the J gene lost 9 bases, with 15 bases spanning the gap. The DNA of the CDR3 is TGTGCCAGCAGTAGCGAGGCCGCGGGGACGCAGTATTTT. It is translated as CASSSEAAGTQYF.

This clone appeared once. The chain recombines TRBV9 with TRBJ2-5, with D possibly TRBD1 on 6 matching bases. This CDR3 is 15 amino acids long. The V and J ends lost 6 bases and 0 bases respectively, with 15 bases between them. Germline V lookup: CDR1 SGDLS, CDR2 YYNGEE. The CDR3 DNA reads TGTGCCAGCACCCGGGACACAGGAAACCAAGAGACCCAGTACTTC. Translated, it gives CASTRDTGNQETQYF. The complete variable domain, with remaining parts taken from reference TRBV9 and TRBJ2-5, reads DSGVTQTPKHLITATGQRVTLRCSPRSGDLSVYWYQQSLDQGLQFLIQYYNGEERAKGNILERFSAQQFPDLHSELNLSSLELGDSALYFCASTRDTGNQETQYFGPGTRLLVL.